The present T cell receptor (beta chain) was sequenced within a study of T cell clonality in common variable immunodeficiency. Reduced serum IgG, IgA and/or IgM plus specific antibody deficiency defined CVID. Sequencing input was equivalent genomic DNA from CVID and controls. Only in-frame clones appear in the TCRdb table, and some are missing; sequencing was by immunoSEQ multiplex PCR. Listed for the sample are approximately 17,000 clones, none seen a single time. General observations from the study: Reportedly, TCR beta sequences from common variable immunodeficiency showed fewer deletions and N-nucleotide insertions. Patient heterogeneity in the CVID cohort limited correlations between repertoire features and clinical complications.

Note on this clone: The antigen remains undetermined. The CDR3 extends 3 residues past the end of the read, so its final part is completed from the germline J gene.

Trimming removed 6 bases at V and 1 base at J, with 12 bases between. CDR1 is LNHDA and CDR2 is SQIVND in the germline V gene (reference sequence). This CDR3 has 14 amino acids. This receptor was identified in a human donor with common variable immunodeficiency. The chain uses TRBV19 and TRBJ1-1, with D possibly TRBD1 on 5 matching bases. The sample taken for sequencing was peripheral blood mononuclear cells. CDR3 sequence reads: CASRVQGSNTEAFF. CDR3 bases read: TGTGCCAGTAGGGTTCAGGGATCGAACACTGAA.